This T cell receptor beta chain came from a study of cytomegalovirus exposure and HLA in healthy donors. The PCR had 60 Vbeta and 13 Jbeta primers. Generated by immunoSEQ multiplex PCR, the TCRdb table keeps only in-frame clones and is missing some. Seen here are 90,000 to 150,000 clones, roughly 76% observed once, and the top ten hold roughly 15%. Germline V lookup: CDR1 SGHAT, CDR2 FQNNGV. The length of the CDR3 is 15 residues. The ends were cut back, 1 base at V and 0 bases at J, with 10 bases in the middle. The source of this sequence is a man aged 45 to 65 in good health and CMV-seropositive. The chain recombines TRBV11-2 with TRBJ2-7; D is unresolved. Sample: PBMCs. In DNA form, the CDR3 reads TGTGCCAGCAGCTTAGTAGAACTACCCTCCTACGAGCAGTACTTC. Translated: CASSLVELPSYEQYF.